This T cell receptor beta chain was sequenced in a study of blood T cells in healthy people across ages. Broader study findings: TCR beta diversity was tightly associated with the proportion of naive T cells. Estimates based on one million T cells were treated as lower bounds.

About this clonotype: Its target is unknown.

Primers used in a second PCR of about 7 to 12 cycles were a sample-barcoded 5' primer and a J-beta primer mix. A single record per CDR3 protein comes from TCRdb applying MiXCR to the 5' RACE reads. The sample carries about 650,000 distinct CDR3 sequences, around 50% recorded once. The CDR3 spans 12 residues. Per germline, CDR1 GTSNPN and CDR2 SVGIG (reference sequence). J lost 6 bases, V lost 8 bases, and 7 bases had no gene match. Every sample gave at least 5 micrograms of total RNA when it was extracted. The chain joins TRBV30 to TRBJ1-2, with 9 bases lining up with TRBD1. The sequenced material came from blood. The TCR comes from a woman of 80 years or more in good health. The CDR3 loop reads CAGRDRVDGYTF. In DNA, the CDR3 is TGTGCCGGAAGGGACAGGGTTGATGGCTACACCTTC.